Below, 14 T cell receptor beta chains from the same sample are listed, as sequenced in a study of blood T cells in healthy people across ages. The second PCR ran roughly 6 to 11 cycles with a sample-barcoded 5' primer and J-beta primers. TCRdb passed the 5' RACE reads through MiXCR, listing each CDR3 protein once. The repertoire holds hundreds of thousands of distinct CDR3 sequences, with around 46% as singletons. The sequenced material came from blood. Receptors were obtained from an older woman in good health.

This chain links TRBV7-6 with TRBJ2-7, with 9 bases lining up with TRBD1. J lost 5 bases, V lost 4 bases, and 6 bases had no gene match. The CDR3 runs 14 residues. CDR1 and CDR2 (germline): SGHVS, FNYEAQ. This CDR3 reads CASSSGTGRDEQYF. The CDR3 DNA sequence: TGTGCCAGCAGCTCCGGGACAGGGCGGGACGAGCAGTACTTC. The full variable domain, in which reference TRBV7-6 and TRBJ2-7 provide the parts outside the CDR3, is GAGVSQSPRYKVTKRGQDVALRCDPISGHVSLYWYRQALGQGPEFLTYFNYEAQQDKSGLPNDRFSAERPEGSISTLTIQRTEQRDSAMYRCASSSGTGRDEQYFGPGTRLTVT.

The chain's CDR3 is CSAPSGNSGANVLTF. CDR3 DNA: TGCAGTGCGCCTAGCGGGAACTCTGGGGCCAACGTCCTGACTTTC. The gene calls are TRBV20-1 and TRBJ2-6; the match to TRBD2 covers 9 bases. Trimming at V came to 6 bases and at J to 0 bases, leaving 3 bases not matched to a gene. The CDR3 sequence is 15 residues long. Per the germline V gene, CDR1 is DFQATT and CDR2 is SNEGSKA (reference sequence).

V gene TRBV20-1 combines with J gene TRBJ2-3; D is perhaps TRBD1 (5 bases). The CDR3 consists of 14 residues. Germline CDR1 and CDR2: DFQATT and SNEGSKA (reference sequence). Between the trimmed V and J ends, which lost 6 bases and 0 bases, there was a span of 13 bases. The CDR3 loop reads CSAVDRSSTDTQYF. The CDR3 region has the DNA TGCAGTGCCGTCGACAGAAGTAGCACAGATACGCAGTATTTT.

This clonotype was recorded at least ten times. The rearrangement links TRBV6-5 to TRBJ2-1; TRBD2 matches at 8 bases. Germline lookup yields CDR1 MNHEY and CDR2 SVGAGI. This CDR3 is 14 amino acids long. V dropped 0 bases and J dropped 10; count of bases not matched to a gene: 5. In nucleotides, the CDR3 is TGTGCCAGCAGTTACTCCGGGACTAGAGACGAGCAGTTCTTC. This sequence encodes CASSYSGTRDEQFF.

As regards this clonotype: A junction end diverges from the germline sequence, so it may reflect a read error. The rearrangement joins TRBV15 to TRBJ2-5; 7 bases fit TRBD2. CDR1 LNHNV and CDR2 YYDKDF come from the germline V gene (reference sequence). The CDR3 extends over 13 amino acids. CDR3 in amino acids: CATRERDQETQYF. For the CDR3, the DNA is TGTGCCACCCGGGAGCGGGACCAGGAGACCCAGTACTTC.

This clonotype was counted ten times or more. In DNA, the CDR3 is TGTGCCAGCAGCGGACCCCTGGCGGGAGCCTACAATGAGCAGTTCTTC. Encoded protein: CASSGPLAGAYNEQFF. This rearrangement joins TRBV7-9 to TRBJ2-1, with 7 positions matching TRBD2. Germline lookup yields CDR1 SEHNR and CDR2 FQNEAQ (reference sequence). The V and J ends lost 5 bases and 2 bases, in that order; junction bases with no gene match: 9. The CDR3 sequence is 16 residues long.

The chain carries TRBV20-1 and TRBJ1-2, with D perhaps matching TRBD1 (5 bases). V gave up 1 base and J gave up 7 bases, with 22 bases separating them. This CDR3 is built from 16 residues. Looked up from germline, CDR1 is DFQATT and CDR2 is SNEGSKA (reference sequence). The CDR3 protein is CSARGGPGRALGGYTF. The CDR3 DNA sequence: TGCAGTGCTAGAGGTGGGCCGGGACGGGCCTTAGGTGGCTACACCTTC.

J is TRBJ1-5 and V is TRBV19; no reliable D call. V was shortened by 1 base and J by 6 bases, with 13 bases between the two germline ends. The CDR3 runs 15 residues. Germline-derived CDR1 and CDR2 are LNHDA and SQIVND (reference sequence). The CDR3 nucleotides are TGTGCCAGTAGTATAGTCGGGAGTGGATCTCAGCCCCAGCATTTT. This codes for CASSIVGSGSQPQHF.

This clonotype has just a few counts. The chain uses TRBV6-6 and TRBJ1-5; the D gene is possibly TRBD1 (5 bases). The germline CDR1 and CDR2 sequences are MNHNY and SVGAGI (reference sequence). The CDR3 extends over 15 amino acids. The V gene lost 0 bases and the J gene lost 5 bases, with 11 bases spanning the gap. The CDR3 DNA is TGTGCCAGCAGTTACTCAGGGGTTGGGGATCAGCCCCAGCATTTT. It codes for CASSYSGVGDQPQHF.

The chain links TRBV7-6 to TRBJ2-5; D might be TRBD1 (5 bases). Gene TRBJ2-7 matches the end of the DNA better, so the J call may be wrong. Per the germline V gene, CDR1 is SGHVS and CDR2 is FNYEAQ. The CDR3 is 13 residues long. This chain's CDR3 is CASSLAQGHEQYF. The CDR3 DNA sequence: TGTGCCAGCAGCTTAGCGCAGGGCCACGAGCAGTACTTC.

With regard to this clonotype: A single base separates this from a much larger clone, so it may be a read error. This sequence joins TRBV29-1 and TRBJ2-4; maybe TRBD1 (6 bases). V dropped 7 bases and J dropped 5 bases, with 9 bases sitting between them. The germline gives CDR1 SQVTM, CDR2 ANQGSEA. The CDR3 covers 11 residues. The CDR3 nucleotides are TGCAGCGCCTACAGGGAAAACATTCAGTACTTC. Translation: CSAYRENIQYF.

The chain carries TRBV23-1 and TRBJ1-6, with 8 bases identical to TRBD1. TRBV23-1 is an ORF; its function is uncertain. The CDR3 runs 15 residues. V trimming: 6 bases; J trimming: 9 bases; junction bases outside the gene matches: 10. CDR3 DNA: TGCGCCAGCAGAGTAAGGGGACAGGAAAGTTCACCCCTCCACTTT. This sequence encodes CASRVRGQESSPLHF.

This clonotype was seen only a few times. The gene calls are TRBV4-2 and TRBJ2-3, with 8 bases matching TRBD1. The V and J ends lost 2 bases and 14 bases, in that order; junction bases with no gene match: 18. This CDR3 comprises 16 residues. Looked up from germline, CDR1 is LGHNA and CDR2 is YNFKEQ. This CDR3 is CASSQQKGTGGDRAYF. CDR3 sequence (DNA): TGTGCCAGCAGCCAACAAAAAGGGACAGGTGGGGATAGGGCGTATTTT.

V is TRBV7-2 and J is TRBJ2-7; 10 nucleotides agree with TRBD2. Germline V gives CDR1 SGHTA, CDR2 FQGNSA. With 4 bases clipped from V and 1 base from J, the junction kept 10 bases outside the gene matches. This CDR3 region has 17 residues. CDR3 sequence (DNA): TGTGCCAGCAGCTCTTGGGTGATAGCGGGAGGTTCCTACGAGCAGTACTTC. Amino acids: CASSSWVIAGGSYEQYF.